Sequencing of this T cell receptor (beta chain) was carried out in a study of T cell responses to AZD1222 COVID-19 vaccine. Study-level results: Clonal diversity may have been underestimated in mostly white British donors. Rises in breadth and depth of Spike-specific TCRs came after two AZD1222 doses. Across the whole spike, CD4 TCRs peaked at regions 160-218 and 743-854.

Analysis merged second doses at about 4 or about 12 weeks. In this sample, this clone turned up a few times. Antigen: not known. Produced via immunoSEQ multiplex PCR; TCRdb's table is partial and in-frame only. The sample has about 140,000 clones, 80% to 95% seen once; the top ten hold about 3.8%. The receptor's source is an adult who received the AZD1222 COVID-19 vaccine. The sample in question was peripheral blood, obtained 28 days after the second AZD1222 dose.

The chain's CDR3 is CASSYFRGKTEAFF. The CDR3 DNA reads TGTGCCAGCAGTTACTTCAGGGGGAAGACTGAAGCTTTCTTT. This chain joins TRBV6-5 and TRBJ1-1; 7 positions agree with TRBD1. Unmatched junction bases numbered 4, after V lost 1 base and J lost 5 bases. This CDR3 is 14 amino acids long. CDR1 is MNHEY, CDR2 SVGAGI, per germline.